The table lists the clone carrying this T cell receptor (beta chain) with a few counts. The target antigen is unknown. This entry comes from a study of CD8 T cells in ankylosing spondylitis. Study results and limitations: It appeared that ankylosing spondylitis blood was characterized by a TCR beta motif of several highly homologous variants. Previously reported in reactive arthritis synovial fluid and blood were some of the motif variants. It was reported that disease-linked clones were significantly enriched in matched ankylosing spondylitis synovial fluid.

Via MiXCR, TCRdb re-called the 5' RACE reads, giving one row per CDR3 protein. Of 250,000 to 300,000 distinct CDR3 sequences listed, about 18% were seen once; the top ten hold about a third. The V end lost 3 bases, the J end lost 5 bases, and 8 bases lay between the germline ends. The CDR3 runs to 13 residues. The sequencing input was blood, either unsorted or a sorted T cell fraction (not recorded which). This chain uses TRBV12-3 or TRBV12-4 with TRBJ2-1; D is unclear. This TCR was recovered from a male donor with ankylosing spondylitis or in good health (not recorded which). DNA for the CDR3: TGTGCCAGCAGTTTTGTGGGAAACAATGAGCAGTTCTTC. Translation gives CASSFVGNNEQFF.